The next 5 T cell receptor beta chains were all read from a single sample in a study of T-cell reconstitution after alpha-beta-depleted transplantation in children. Preparing the TCRbeta library involved the use of unique molecular identifiers. TCRdb redid the calling of the PCR reads with MiXCR, one entry per CDR3 protein. The profile shows 200,000 or so distinct CDR3 sequences, about 6% of them singletons. The sequencing here drew on PBMCs, taken before TCRalphabeta/CD19-depleted stem cell transplant. The receptors come from a girl under two years old with combined immunodeficiency, due to receive a stem cell transplant.

This clonotype was seen repeatedly, ten times or more. The rearrangement links TRBV16 to TRBJ1-1; D is uncertain. The CDR3 has 13 amino acids. The germline gives CDR1 KGHSY, CDR2 FQNENV. Deletions cut 7 bases from V and 3 bases from J, with 12 bases between. CDR3 protein: CASTLLGDTEAFF. DNA of the CDR3: TGTGCCAGCACCCTGTTAGGTGACACTGAAGCTTTCTTT. Combining the CDR3 with reference TRBV16 and TRBJ1-1 gives the whole variable domain GEEVAQTPKHLVRGEGQKAKLYCAPIKGHSYVFWYQQVLKNEFKFLISFQNENVFDETGMPKERFSAKCLPNSPCSLEIQATKLEDSAVYFCASTLLGDTEAFFGQGTRLTVV.

The sample holds many counts of this clonotype. The V gene is TRBV7-6, the J gene TRBJ1-1, with a possible D match to TRBD1 (6 bases). This CDR3 comprises 15 residues. CDR1 SGHVS and CDR2 FNYEAQ come from the germline V gene. Trimming removed 1 base at V and 3 bases at J, with 12 bases between. CDR3 nucleotides: TGTGCCAGCAGCTTAGAGCCAGGGGACGACACTGAAGCTTTCTTT. It is translated as CASSLEPGDDTEAFF.

The table lists this clonotype with a few counts. The V call is TRBV28, the J call TRBJ2-7, with a tentative D call TRBD2 (6 bases). The CDR3 extends over 14 amino acids. Trimming cost V 5 bases and J 5 bases, with 16 bases left between them. Germline V CDR1 and CDR2: MDHEN, SYDVKM. The CDR3, as DNA: TGTGCCAGCAGTCCAGCGGGTTACCTAGACGAGCAGTACTTC. Its protein product is CASSPAGYLDEQYF. Filled out from reference TRBV28 and TRBJ2-7, the complete variable domain reads DVKVTQSSRYLVKRTGEKVFLECVQDMDHENMFWYRQDPGLGLRLIYFSYDVKMKEKGDIPEGYSVSREKKERFSLILESASTNQTSMYLCASSPAGYLDEQYFGPGTRLTVT.

The table lists this clonotype with many counts. The chain joins TRBV4-1 to TRBJ1-1, with D possibly being TRBD1 (6 bases). Germline V gives CDR1 MGHRA, CDR2 YSYEKL. V lost 2 bases, J lost 0 bases, and 16 bases lay in between. CDR3 length: 17 amino acids. The CDR3 spells CASSQPRQAVMNTEAFF. The CDR3 bases are TGCGCCAGCAGCCAACCTCGACAGGCTGTGATGAACACTGAAGCTTTCTTT.

This clonotype was counted many times. V gene TRBV29-1 combines with J gene TRBJ2-2; D perhaps matches TRBD2 (6 bases). This CDR3 region has 14 residues. Germline V gene data show CDR1 as SQVTM and CDR2 as ANQGSEA. V was shortened by 3 bases and J by 5 bases, with 13 bases between the two germline ends. The CDR3 sequence: CSVDPFGGTGELFF. Written as DNA, the CDR3 is TGCAGCGTTGATCCTTTCGGGGGTACCGGGGAGCTGTTTTTT.